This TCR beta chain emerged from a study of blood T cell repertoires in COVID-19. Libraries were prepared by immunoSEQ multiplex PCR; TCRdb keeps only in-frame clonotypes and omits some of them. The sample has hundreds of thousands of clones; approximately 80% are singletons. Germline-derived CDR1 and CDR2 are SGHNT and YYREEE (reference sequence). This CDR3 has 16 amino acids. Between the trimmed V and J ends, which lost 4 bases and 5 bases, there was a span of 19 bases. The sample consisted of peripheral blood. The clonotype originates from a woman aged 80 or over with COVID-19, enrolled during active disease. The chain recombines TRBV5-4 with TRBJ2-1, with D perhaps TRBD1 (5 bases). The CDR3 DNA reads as TGTGCCAGCAGCCTGAGTGCAAGGGGCGGTCACAATGAGCAGTTCTTC. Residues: CASSLSARGGHNEQFF.